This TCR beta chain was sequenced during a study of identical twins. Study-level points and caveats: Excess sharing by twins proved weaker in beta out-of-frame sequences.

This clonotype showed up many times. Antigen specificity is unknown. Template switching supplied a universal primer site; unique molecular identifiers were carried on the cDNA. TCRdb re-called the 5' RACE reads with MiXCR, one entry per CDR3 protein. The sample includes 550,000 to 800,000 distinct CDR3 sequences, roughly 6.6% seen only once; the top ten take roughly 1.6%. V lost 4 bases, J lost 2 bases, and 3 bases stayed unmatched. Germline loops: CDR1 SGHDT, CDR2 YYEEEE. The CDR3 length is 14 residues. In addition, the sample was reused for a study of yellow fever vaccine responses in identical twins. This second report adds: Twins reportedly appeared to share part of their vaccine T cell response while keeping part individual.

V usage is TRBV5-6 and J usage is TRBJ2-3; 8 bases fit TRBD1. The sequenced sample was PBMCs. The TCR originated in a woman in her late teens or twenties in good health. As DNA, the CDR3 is TGTGCCAGCAGCCTGGACAGGGTCACAGATACGCAGTATTTT. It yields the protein CASSLDRVTDTQYF.